Below, 14 T cell receptor beta chains from the same sample are listed, as sequenced in a study of neurological immune-mediated disorders. TCRdb used MiXCR to reprocess the 5' RACE reads, holding one entry per CDR3 protein. Of tens of thousands of distinct CDR3 sequences detected, 3.5% appear once; the ten largest clones hold roughly 2.9%. The material sequenced was PBMCs. The receptors come from a woman in her forties or fifties with multiple sclerosis.

This clonotype was found many times. The chain is built from TRBV11-2 and TRBJ1-1; 9 nucleotides match TRBD1. Germline CDR1 reads SGHAT; CDR2 reads FQNNGV. The CDR3 contains 16 residues. With V trimmed by 4 bases and J by 7 bases, 13 bases remained unmatched. This chain's CDR3 is CASSSPQGALLNEAFF. In DNA form, the CDR3 reads TGTGCCAGCAGCTCCCCACAGGGGGCCCTGTTAAATGAAGCTTTCTTT.

This clonotype was counted at least ten times. The gene calls are TRBV7-2 and TRBJ1-2; D not certain. Germline V CDR1 and CDR2: SGHTA, FQGNSA. The CDR3 sequence is 12 residues long. Trimming cost V 2 bases and J 8 bases, with 9 bases left between them. The CDR3 here is CASSLNSGGYTF. CDR3 nucleotides: TGTGCCAGCAGCTTAAATTCGGGAGGCTACACCTTC.

Ten or more counts support this clonotype. In nucleotides, the CDR3 is TGCAGTGCTAGAGATTTAATAGGGGGCTACGAGCAGTACTTC. Its translation is CSARDLIGGYEQYF. The chain recombines TRBV20-1 with TRBJ2-7, with a weak D call TRBD1 (6 bases). Trimming cost V 0 bases and J 3 bases, with 12 bases left between them. Germline CDR1 is DFQATT and CDR2 is SNEGSKA (reference sequence). This CDR3 contains 14 residues.

This clonotype was detected many times. This chain connects TRBV20-1 to TRBJ2-7, with a weak D call TRBD2 (6 bases). The germline gives CDR1 DFQATT, CDR2 SNEGSKA (reference sequence). The CDR3 has 15 amino acids. V gave up 1 base and J gave up 0 bases, with 13 bases separating them. The CDR3 is CSARALEGYSYEQYF. The CDR3 region has the DNA TGCAGTGCTAGAGCCCTGGAGGGCTACTCCTACGAGCAGTACTTC.

This clonotype was observed many times. V usage is TRBV5-1 and J usage is TRBJ2-1, with 10 bases that match TRBD2. V was pared by 1 base and J by 8 bases, with 12 bases of the junction left unmatched. The CDR3 loop spans 17 amino acids. Germline values: CDR1 SGHRS, CDR2 YFSETQ. The CDR3 coding sequence is TGCGCCAGCAGCTTGCCCCGCAGCGGGGGGGCGGGCTATGAGCAGTTCTTC. It yields the protein CASSLPRSGGAGYEQFF.

In its sample, this clonotype was seen many times. The chain employs TRBV14 and TRBJ1-1; D is undetermined. V lost 5 bases, J lost 6 bases, and 7 bases lay in between. The CDR3 is 11 residues long. Germline assignment: CDR1 SGHDN and CDR2 FVKESK. In nucleotides, the CDR3 is TGTGCCAGCAGCTACGCGGCTGAAGCTTTCTTT. The encoded protein is CASSYAAEAFF.

This clonotype was found many times. The chain uses TRBV13 and TRBJ2-1, with TRBD2 matching 10 bases. V shed 4 bases and J 6 bases; nucleotides not matched to a gene: 15. The CDR3 runs to 18 residues. CDR1 and CDR2 (germline): PRHDT, FYEKMQ (reference sequence). As DNA, the CDR3 is TGTGCCAGCAGCTCCGCGAGCGGGGGGGCTTTTCAACCCAATGAGCAGTTCTTC. Its translation: CASSSASGGAFQPNEQFF.

This clonotype appeared many times. This chain connects TRBV18 to TRBJ1-1; the D is unclear. The V and J ends lost 2 bases and 5 bases respectively, with 12 bases between them. Germline CDR1 and CDR2: KGHSH and LQKENI. The length of the CDR3 is 14 residues. The CDR3 DNA is TGTGCCAGCTCACCATTGGCGGTGGGTACTGAAGCTTTCTTT. Protein sequence: CASSPLAVGTEAFF.

As to this clonotype: A much larger clone sits a single nucleotide away, making a read error possible. The chain has TRBV12-3 or TRBV12-4 and TRBJ2-7; D gene uncertain. The CDR3 is made up of 12 amino acids. The germline V and J ends were trimmed by 5 bases and 4 bases, with 9 bases remaining between them. The CDR3 DNA is TGTGCCAGCAGTAGCGACTGGTACGAGCAGTACTTC. Translated: CASSSDWYEQYF.

Many counts were recorded for this clonotype. The gene calls are TRBV4-1 and TRBJ2-7; D unclear. Trimming took 1 base from V and 2 from J, leaving 6 bases between them. Germline CDR1 MGHRA, CDR2 YSYEKL. This CDR3 has 13 amino acids. CDR3 nucleotides: TGCGCCAGCAGCCAAGTATACACCTACGAGCAGTACTTC. Its protein product is CASSQVYTYEQYF.

In its sample, this clonotype was seen many times. The rearrangement links TRBV5-1 to TRBJ1-1; 12 nucleotides line up with TRBD1. The germline V gene has CDR1 SGHRS and CDR2 YFSETQ. After removal of 7 bases from V and 5 bases from J, the junction contained 12 bases not matched to a gene. This CDR3 has 16 amino acids. In nucleotides, the CDR3 is TGCGCCAGCTCGCCCGGGACAGGGGGCTGGGAAACTGAAGCTTTCTTT. Protein: CASSPGTGGWETEAFF.

This clonotype has a count of ten or more. This chain uses TRBV7-2 with TRBJ1-3; possibly TRBD1 for D (5 bases). The CDR3 is made up of 16 amino acids. Deletions cut 5 bases from V and 0 bases from J, with 14 bases between. Per the germline V gene, CDR1 is SGHTA and CDR2 is FQGNSA. CDR3 loop: CASSGRDGTSGNTIYF. The CDR3 region has the DNA TGTGCCAGCAGCGGACGGGACGGAACCTCTGGAAACACCATATATTTT.

The J gene is TRBJ1-1, the V gene TRBV9; the D is unclear. CDR1 is SGDLS, CDR2 YYNGEE, per germline. This CDR3 is 15 amino acids long. V was trimmed by 0 bases and J by 1 base, leaving 10 bases between them. Here the CDR3 reads CASSVGPWGNTEAFF. CDR3 bases: TGTGCCAGCAGCGTAGGACCATGGGGGAACACTGAAGCTTTCTTT.

This clonotype was seen at least ten times. This chain connects TRBV18 to TRBJ2-1; D is unclear. This CDR3 is built from 14 residues. Per the germline V gene, CDR1 is KGHSH and CDR2 is LQKENI. V gave up 0 bases and J gave up 4 bases, with 7 bases separating them. CDR3 in amino acids: CASSPPVSYNEQFF. Here the CDR3 DNA reads TGTGCCAGCTCACCACCGGTCAGTTACAATGAGCAGTTCTTC.